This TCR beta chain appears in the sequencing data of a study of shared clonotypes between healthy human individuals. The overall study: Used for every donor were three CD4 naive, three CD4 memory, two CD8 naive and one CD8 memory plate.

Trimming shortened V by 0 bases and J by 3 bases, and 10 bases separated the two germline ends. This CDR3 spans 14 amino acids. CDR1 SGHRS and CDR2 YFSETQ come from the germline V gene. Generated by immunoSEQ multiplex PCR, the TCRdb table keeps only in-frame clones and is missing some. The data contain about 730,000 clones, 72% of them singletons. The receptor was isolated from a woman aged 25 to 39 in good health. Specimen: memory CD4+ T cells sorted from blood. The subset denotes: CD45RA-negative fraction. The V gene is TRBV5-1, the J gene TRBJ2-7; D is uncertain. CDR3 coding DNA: TGCGCCAGCAGCTTGGGGTTGCAGGTCTACGAGCAGTACTTC. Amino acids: CASSLGLQVYEQYF.